The clone carrying this T cell receptor (beta chain) was found a few times. No antigen is known for it. These data are taken from a study of T cell repertoires in cytomegalovirus infection. Whole-study context: Recently identified HLA-C-restricted and well-studied HLA-B-restricted CMV epitopes were used. Public TCR beta signatures were indicative of both CMV infection and a matching HLA type.

The CDR3 consists of 15 residues. Trimming pared 3 bases from V and 7 bases from J, leaving 16 bases between. Germline V gives CDR1 MDHEN, CDR2 SYDVKM. TCRdb reanalysed the reads using MiXCR and keeps one entry per CDR3 protein. Altogether about 400,000 distinct CDR3 sequences are present, about 35% being singletons, with the ten largest covering roughly 14%. This specimen consisted of cultured PBMCs, obtained from culture after CMV antigen stimulation. The chain carries TRBV28 and TRBJ2-1; D remains ambiguous. This clonotype was obtained from a human donor in good health (CMV status not recorded). Some clones in this sample may be carry-over from other donors' samples. This CDR3 reads CASSFTSLGKNEQFF. The CDR3 nucleotides read TGTGCCAGCAGTTTCACTTCCCTAGGTAAAAATGAGCAGTTCTTC.